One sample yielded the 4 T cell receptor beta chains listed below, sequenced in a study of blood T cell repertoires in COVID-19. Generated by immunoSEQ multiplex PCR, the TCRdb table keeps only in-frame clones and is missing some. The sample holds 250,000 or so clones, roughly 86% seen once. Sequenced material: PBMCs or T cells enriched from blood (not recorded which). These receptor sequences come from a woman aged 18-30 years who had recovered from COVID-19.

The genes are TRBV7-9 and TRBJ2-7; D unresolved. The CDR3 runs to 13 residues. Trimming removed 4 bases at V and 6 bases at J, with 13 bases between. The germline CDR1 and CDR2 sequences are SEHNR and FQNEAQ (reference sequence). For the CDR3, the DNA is TGTGCCAGCAGCTCTCAGGCCCTGAGCGAGCAGTACTTC. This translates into CASSSQALSEQYF.

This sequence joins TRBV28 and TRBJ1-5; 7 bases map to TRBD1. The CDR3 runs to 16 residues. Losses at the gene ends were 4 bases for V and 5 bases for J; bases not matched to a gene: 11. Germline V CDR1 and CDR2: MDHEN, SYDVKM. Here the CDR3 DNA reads TGTGCCAGCAGTTCTCAACAGGGGCCCGGCGATCAGCCCCAGCATTTT. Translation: CASSSQQGPGDQPQHF. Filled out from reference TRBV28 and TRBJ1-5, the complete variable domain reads DVKVTQSSRYLVKRTGEKVFLECVQDMDHENMFWYRQDPGLGLRLIYFSYDVKMKEKGDIPEGYSVSREKKERFSLILESASTNQTSMYLCASSSQQGPGDQPQHFGDGTRLSIL.

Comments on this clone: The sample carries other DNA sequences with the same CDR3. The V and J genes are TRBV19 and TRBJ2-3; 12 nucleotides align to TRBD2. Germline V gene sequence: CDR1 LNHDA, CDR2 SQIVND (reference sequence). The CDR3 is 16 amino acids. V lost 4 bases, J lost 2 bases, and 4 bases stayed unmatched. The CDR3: CASSTGTSGSTDTQYF. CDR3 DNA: TGTGCCAGTAGTACAGGGACTAGCGGGTCCACAGATACGCAGTATTTT.

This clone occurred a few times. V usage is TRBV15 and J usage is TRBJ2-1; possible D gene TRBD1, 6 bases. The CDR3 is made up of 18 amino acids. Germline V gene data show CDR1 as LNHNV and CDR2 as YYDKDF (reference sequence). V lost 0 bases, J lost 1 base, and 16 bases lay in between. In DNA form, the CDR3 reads TGTGCCACCAGCAGAGATCCGAGTTCAAGGGGGTCCTACAATGAGCAGTTCTTC. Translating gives CATSRDPSSRGSYNEQFF.